These 30 T cell receptor beta chains share one sample of origin, sequenced in a study of blood T cell repertoires in COVID-19. TCRdb keeps only in-frame clones here, not all; method: immunoSEQ multiplex PCR. The data contain over 200,000 clones, 80% to 90% of them singletons. Sequenced: peripheral blood. The receptor set was obtained from a man between 18 and 35 years old with active or convalescent COVID-19.

This chain links TRBV6-5 with TRBJ1-6; 8 nucleotides match TRBD1. Germline loops: CDR1 MNHEY, CDR2 SVGAGI. The length of the CDR3 is 15 residues. V shed 6 bases and J 5 bases; nucleotides not matched to a gene: 6. CDR3 protein: CASSRWGQDNSPLHF. The CDR3 DNA sequence: TGTGCCAGCAGCCGTTGGGGACAGGATAATTCACCCCTCCACTTT.

The J gene is TRBJ2-7, the V gene TRBV4-3; unclear D gene. V was pared by 3 bases and J by 1 base, with 7 bases between. CDR3 length: 13 amino acids. Germline CDR1 LGHNA, CDR2 YSLEER. The CDR3 loop is CASSQSLSYEQYF. The CDR3, as DNA: TGCGCCAGCAGCCAGTCCCTTTCCTACGAGCAGTACTTC.

The chain couples TRBV6-5 to TRBJ1-1; D possibly corresponds to TRBD1 (5 bases). The V end lost 0 bases, the J end lost 0 bases, and 11 bases lay between the germline ends. Germline lookup yields CDR1 MNHEY and CDR2 SVGAGI. The CDR3 is made up of 16 amino acids. The CDR3 DNA reads as TGTGCCAGCAGTTACTCCCCCGGAGGGGTGAACACTGAAGCTTTCTTT. Translation gives CASSYSPGGVNTEAFF.

V usage is TRBV11-2 and J usage is TRBJ2-1, with TRBD2 matching over 10 bases. Germline CDR1 is SGHAT and CDR2 is FQNNGV. This CDR3 is 16 amino acids long. V dropped 6 bases and J dropped 4; count of bases not matched to a gene: 9. CDR3 residues: CASSFMGTSVYNEQFF. The CDR3 nucleotides read TGTGCCAGCAGTTTTATGGGGACTAGCGTTTACAATGAGCAGTTCTTC.

In the case of this clone: This sample includes further DNA sequences coding for the same CDR3. This sequence joins TRBV10-3 and TRBJ2-5, with TRBD1 matching 9 bases. J gave up 5 bases and V 6 bases, and 7 bases lay outside the gene matches. Germline lookup yields CDR1 ENHRY and CDR2 SYGVKD. This CDR3 is built from 14 residues. The CDR3 reads CAISPGQGQETQYF. The CDR3 coding sequence is TGTGCCATCAGCCCCGGACAGGGGCAGGAGACCCAGTACTTC.

The V call is TRBV30, the J call TRBJ1-5, with D perhaps matching TRBD1 (6 bases). The germline CDR1 and CDR2 sequences are GTSNPN and SVGIG (reference sequence). V was pared by 6 bases and J by 1 base, with 13 bases between. This CDR3 is built from 14 residues. The DNA for the CDR3 is TGTGCCTGTACCCGCAGGGGAAGCAATCAGCCCCAGCATTTT. Amino acid sequence: CACTRRGSNQPQHF.

V usage is TRBV7-3 and J usage is TRBJ1-1; D might be TRBD1 (5 bases). The CDR3 totals 15 residues. Looked up from germline, CDR1 is SGHTA and CDR2 is FQGTGA. V gave up 5 bases and J gave up 4 bases, with 17 bases separating them. In DNA form, the CDR3 reads TGTGCCAGCAGCCCAGGAGGGGATGGGGGCACTGAAGCTTTCTTT. As protein: CASSPGGDGGTEAFF.

V usage is TRBV10-3 and J usage is TRBJ1-1, with 8 positions matching TRBD1. This CDR3 is 14 amino acids long. From germline, CDR1 is ENHRY and CDR2 SYGVKD. Trimming removed 6 bases from V and 5 bases from J; junction bases left unmatched: 8. The CDR3 sequence: CAISSDRERTEAFF. For the CDR3, the DNA is TGTGCCATCAGCTCGGACAGGGAAAGAACTGAAGCTTTCTTT.

This rearrangement joins TRBV28 to TRBJ1-4; TRBD1 is a possible D gene (5 bases). V lost 5 bases and J 8 bases, leaving 15 bases between the germline ends. The CDR3 runs to 14 residues. The V gene's germline CDR1 is MDHEN and CDR2 SYDVKM. The CDR3, as DNA: TGTGCCAGCAGTGTCGTAGGGGTGGAGGAAAAACTGTTTTTT. Translated, it gives CASSVVGVEEKLFF.

This rearrangement joins TRBV4-2 to TRBJ1-1; TRBD1 is a possible D gene (6 bases). This CDR3 comprises 15 residues. Trimming shortened V by 5 bases and J by 0 bases, and 13 bases separated the two germline ends. Germline CDR1 reads LGHNA; CDR2 reads YNFKEQ. CDR3 coding DNA: TGTGCCAGCAGCTGGGGGGGCGAATTGAACACTGAAGCTTTCTTT. Its translation: CASSWGGELNTEAFF.

The chain combines TRBV11-2 with TRBJ2-7; 9 bases map to TRBD2. Germline V lookup: CDR1 SGHAT, CDR2 FQNNGV. The CDR3 is 14 amino acids. With 1 base clipped from V and 5 bases from J, the junction kept 3 bases outside the gene matches. The CDR3 DNA reads as TGTGCCAGCAGCTTAGTAGCGGGAGCTAACGAGCAGTACTTC. Translation gives CASSLVAGANEQYF.

This chain links TRBV27 with TRBJ2-7; tentatively, D is TRBD1 (6 bases). V dropped 1 base and J dropped 5 bases, with 15 bases sitting between them. There are 15 residues in the CDR3. Germline assignment: CDR1 MNHEY and CDR2 SMNVEV (reference sequence). The CDR3 sequence is CASSLLGHPGDEQYF. The CDR3 DNA is TGTGCCAGCAGTTTATTGGGACATCCCGGAGACGAGCAGTACTTC.

The chain combines TRBV4-1 with TRBJ1-1, with D perhaps matching TRBD1 (5 bases). The CDR3 consists of 16 residues. The V end was cut by 1 base, the J end by 3 bases, with 15 bases between. CDR1 is MGHRA, CDR2 YSYEKL, per germline. The CDR3 protein is CASSQVGGLGDTEAFF. The DNA for the CDR3 is TGCGCCAGCAGCCAAGTTGGGGGACTGGGAGACACTGAAGCTTTCTTT.

The chain couples TRBV5-5 to TRBJ2-5, with 8 bases identical to TRBD1. The V segment lost 4 bases and the J segment 7 bases; nucleotides outside the gene matches: 12. Germline CDR1 SGHKS, CDR2 YYEKEE (reference sequence). CDR3 length: 15 residues. CDR3 sequence reads: CASSLRAGTGGTQYF. The DNA for the CDR3 is TGTGCCAGCAGCCTGAGGGCCGGGACAGGCGGGACCCAGTACTTC.

This clone occurred a few times. The chain joins TRBV19 to TRBJ1-1; 7 bases align to TRBD1. Unmatched junction bases numbered 6, after V lost 7 bases and J lost 1 base. Germline-derived CDR1 and CDR2 are LNHDA and SQIVND (reference sequence). The CDR3 covers 14 residues. CDR3 region: CASTPTGENTEAFF. The DNA for the CDR3 is TGTGCCAGTACCCCTACAGGGGAGAACACTGAAGCTTTCTTT. The full variable domain, its missing parts supplied by reference TRBV19 and TRBJ1-1, is DGGITQSPKYLFRKEGQNVTLSCEQNLNHDAMYWYRQDPGQGLRLIYYSQIVNDFQKGDIAEGYSVSREKKESFPLTVTSAQKNPTAFYLCASTPTGENTEAFFGQGTRLTVV.

The chain is built from TRBV7-2 and TRBJ1-2; perhaps TRBD1 as D (6 bases). Germline CDR1 is SGHTA and CDR2 is FQGNSA. The CDR3 length is 15 residues. V was trimmed by 5 bases and J by 8 bases, leaving 21 bases between them. CDR3 loop: CASSPTQTGWGGYTF. The DNA for the CDR3 is TGTGCCAGCAGCCCTACCCAGACAGGCTGGGGAGGCTACACCTTC. The variable domain in full, with the rest retrieved from reference TRBV7-2 and TRBJ1-2, is GAGVSQSPSNKVTEKGKDVELRCDPISGHTALYWYRQSLGQGLEFLIYFQGNSAPDKSGLPSDRFSAERTGGSVSTLTIQRTQQEDSAVYLCASSPTQTGWGGYTFGSGTRLTVV.

This clone was seen a few times. The chain uses TRBV19 and TRBJ1-5; a weak D match, TRBD1 (5 bases). V dropped 10 bases and J dropped 6 bases, with 19 bases sitting between them. The V gene's germline CDR1 is LNHDA and CDR2 SQIVND (reference sequence). This CDR3 has 14 residues. Here the CDR3 DNA reads TGTGCCACGGCCGCCCGGGGGACGATTCAGCCCCAGCATTTT. Its translation: CATAARGTIQPQHF.

CDR3 loop: CASSQDRAGYEKLFF. As DNA, the CDR3 is TGCGCCAGCAGCCAAGATCGAGCGGGGTATGAAAAACTGTTTTTT. This chain connects TRBV4-3 to TRBJ1-4; D uncertain. Trimming left V 0 bases short and J 6 bases short, with 11 bases between. The CDR3 is 15 residues long. Germline CDR1 reads LGHNA; CDR2 reads YSLEER.

The gene calls are TRBV7-6 and TRBJ2-2, with TRBD2 matching 10 bases. Unmatched junction bases numbered 4, after V lost 0 bases and J lost 0 bases. Germline V gene data show CDR1 as SGHVS and CDR2 as FNYEAQ. The CDR3 totals 18 residues. The CDR3 DNA follows: TGTGCCAGCAGCTTAGCGGATCTAGCGGGAGCGAACACCGGGGAGCTGTTTTTT. This encodes CASSLADLAGANTGELFF.

V gene TRBV30 combines with J gene TRBJ1-1; 8 bases fit TRBD1. CDR1 and CDR2 from the germline V gene are GTSNPN and SVGIG (reference sequence). This CDR3 has 12 residues. Trimming at V came to 8 bases and at J to 4 bases, leaving 6 bases not matched to a gene. For the CDR3, the DNA is TGTGCCCTGAACAGGGGGGGCACTGAAGCTTTCTTT. The encoded protein is CALNRGGTEAFF.

The gene calls are TRBV4-1 and TRBJ1-3, with no clear D. V was clipped by 0 bases and J by 4 bases, with 10 bases between them. Looked up from germline, CDR1 is MGHRA and CDR2 is YSYEKL. The CDR3 length is 15 residues. The CDR3 coding sequence is TGCGCCAGCAGCCAAGAGGAGGTCTCAGGAAACACCATATATTTT. Residues: CASSQEEVSGNTIYF.

Here the CDR3 reads CASSLAGTGEEYEQYF. For the CDR3, the DNA is TGTGCCAGCAGCTTGGCTGGGACAGGGGAGGAGTACGAGCAGTACTTC. The chain uses TRBV5-6 and TRBJ2-7, with 10 bases aligning to TRBD1. Germline V CDR1 and CDR2: SGHDT, YYEEEE. The CDR3 extends over 16 amino acids. V lost 0 bases to trimming and J lost 4 bases; unmatched junction nucleotides: 7.

The chain couples TRBV2 to TRBJ1-1; a weak D match, TRBD1 (5 bases). Germline CDR1 and CDR2: SNHLY and FYNNEI. Trimming pared 1 base from V and 0 bases from J, leaving 12 bases between. This CDR3 has 16 residues. The CDR3, as DNA: TGTGCCAGCAGTGAAGGCTTAGGGACTATGAACACTGAAGCTTTCTTT. As protein: CASSEGLGTMNTEAFF.

The gene calls are TRBV7-8 and TRBJ2-7, with 10 positions matching TRBD1. Unmatched junction bases numbered 1, after V lost 3 bases and J lost 2 bases. This CDR3 comprises 14 residues. CDR1 is SGHVS, CDR2 FQNEAQ, per germline. The CDR3 reads CASSLGTGAYEQYF. Written as DNA, the CDR3 is TGTGCCAGCAGCTTGGGGACAGGGGCCTACGAGCAGTACTTC.

This sequence joins TRBV18 and TRBJ2-7, with 11 bases fitting TRBD1. Trimming took 6 bases from V and 3 from J; bases not matched to a gene: 16. This CDR3 is 18 amino acids long. The germline V gene has CDR1 KGHSH and CDR2 LQKENI. CDR3 amino acids: CASSSLPVGGQGDYEQYF. DNA for the CDR3: TGTGCCAGCTCTAGTCTCCCAGTAGGGGGACAGGGGGACTACGAGCAGTACTTC.

This chain links TRBV3-1 (or the pseudogene TRBV3-2) with TRBJ1-1, with 7 positions matching TRBD1. Germline CDR1 reads LGHDT; CDR2 reads YNNKEL (reference sequence). V trimming: 1 base; J trimming: 0 bases; junction bases outside the gene matches: 2. The CDR3 spans 15 residues. The CDR3: CASSQGQGLNTEAFF. For the CDR3, the DNA is TGTGCCAGCAGCCAAGGACAGGGATTGAACACTGAAGCTTTCTTT.

The chain recombines TRBV19 with TRBJ2-2, with D possibly matching TRBD1 (5 bases). Trimming stripped 4 bases from V and 5 bases from J, with 8 bases between. The CDR3 length is 13 residues. The V gene's germline CDR1 is LNHDA and CDR2 SQIVND (reference sequence). The CDR3 DNA is TGTGCCAGTAGTACAACAGGAACCGGGGAGCTGTTTTTT. Translation: CASSTTGTGELFF.

This clone was seen only a few times. The rearrangement uses TRBV9 and TRBJ1-5; D is uncertain. V was pared by 0 bases and J by 4 bases, with 8 bases between. The length of the CDR3 is 14 residues. Germline loops: CDR1 SGDLS, CDR2 YYNGEE. For the CDR3, the DNA is TGTGCCAGCAGCGTAGGTAGTATTAATCAGCCCCAGCATTTT. This translates into CASSVGSINQPQHF.

The rearrangement links TRBV3-1 (or the pseudogene TRBV3-2) to TRBJ1-3, with a weak D call TRBD1 (5 bases). CDR1 and CDR2 (germline): LGHDT, YNNKEL (reference sequence). The CDR3 loop spans 14 amino acids. The V end was cut by 3 bases, the J end by 2 bases, with 8 bases between. CDR3 residues: CASSHGRAGNTIYF. CDR3 coding DNA: TGTGCCAGCAGCCATGGCAGGGCTGGAAACACCATATATTTT.

CDR3 sequence reads: CASSLGDRVPFEQYF. In DNA, the CDR3 is TGTGCCAGCTCACTGGGGGACAGGGTACCTTTCGAGCAGTACTTC. This chain links TRBV18 with TRBJ2-7; 9 nucleotides match TRBD1. V was clipped by 4 bases and J by 6 bases; unmatched bases: 10. Germline assignment: CDR1 KGHSH and CDR2 LQKENI. The length of the CDR3 is 15 residues.